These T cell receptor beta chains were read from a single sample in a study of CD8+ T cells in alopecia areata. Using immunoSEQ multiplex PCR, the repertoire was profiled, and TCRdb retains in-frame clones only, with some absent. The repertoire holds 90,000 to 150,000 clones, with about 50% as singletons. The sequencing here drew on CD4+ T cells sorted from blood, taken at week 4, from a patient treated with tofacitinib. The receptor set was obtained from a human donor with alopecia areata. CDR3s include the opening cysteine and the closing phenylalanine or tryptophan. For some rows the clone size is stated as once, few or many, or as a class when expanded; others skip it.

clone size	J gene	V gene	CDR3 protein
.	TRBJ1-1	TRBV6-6	CASRGMNTEAFF
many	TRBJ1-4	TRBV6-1	CASSEFTALNEKLFF
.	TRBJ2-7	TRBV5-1	CASSALGDEQYF
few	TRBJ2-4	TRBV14	CASSQSPAGLAGVGNIQYF
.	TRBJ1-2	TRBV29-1	CSVREGNSGYTF
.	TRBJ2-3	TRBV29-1	CSVGGYWARPPTDTQYF
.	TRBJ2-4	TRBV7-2	CASSPGTGTGIQYF
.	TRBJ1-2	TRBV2	CASSEGGWRTNYGYTF
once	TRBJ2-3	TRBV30	CAWRALTDTQYF
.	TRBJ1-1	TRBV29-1	CSVAGTGGVEAFF
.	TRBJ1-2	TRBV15	CATSSSGIYGYTF
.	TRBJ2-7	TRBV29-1	CSVAPKTGPAYEQYF
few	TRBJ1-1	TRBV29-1	CSGSHDTAFF
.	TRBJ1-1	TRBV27	CASSLELPGAAEAFF
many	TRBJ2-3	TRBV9	CASSGAGQGSTDTQYF
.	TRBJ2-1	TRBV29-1	CSAAGALVYNEQFF
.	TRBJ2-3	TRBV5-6	CASRRELGQGLRTDTQYF
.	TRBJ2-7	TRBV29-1	CSVKTQGSAYEQYF
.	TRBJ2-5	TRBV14	CASSQDRLFVETQYF
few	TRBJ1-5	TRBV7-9	CASSSTGANQPQHF
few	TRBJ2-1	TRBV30	CAWSVRSGIEQFF
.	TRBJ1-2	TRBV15	CATSRDWDRGGGYTF
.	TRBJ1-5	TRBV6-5	CASSYRQNQPQHF
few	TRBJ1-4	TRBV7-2	CASSVTGGGEKLFF
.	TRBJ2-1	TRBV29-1	CSVERGLGYNEQFF
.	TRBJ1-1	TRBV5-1	CASSLEGVTEAFF
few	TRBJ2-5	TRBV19	CASSILAGNQETQYF
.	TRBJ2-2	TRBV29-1	CSAKTNENTGELFF
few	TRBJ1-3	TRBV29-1	CSVAAGGSGNTIYF
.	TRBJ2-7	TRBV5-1	CASSLVAGGPHEQYF
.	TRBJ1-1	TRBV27	CASRHMDRTRGREAFF
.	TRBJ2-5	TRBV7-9	CASSSRETQYF
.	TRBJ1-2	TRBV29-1	CSVKGRQVYGYTF
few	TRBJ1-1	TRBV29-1	CSVEDRTGANNMNTEAFF
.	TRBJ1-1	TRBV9	CASSVPNPEAFF
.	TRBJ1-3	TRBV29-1	CSVDDRGAGNTIYF
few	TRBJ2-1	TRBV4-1	CASSQEKGRGGPGEQFF
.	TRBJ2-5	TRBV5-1	CASSPETGSRETQYF
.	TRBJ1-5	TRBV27	CASSLSPLGKNQPQHF
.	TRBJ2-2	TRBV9	CASSAISSLAANTGELFF
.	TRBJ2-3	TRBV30	CAWMKPGGPSTDTQYF
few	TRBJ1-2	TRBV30	CAWDALVHGYTF
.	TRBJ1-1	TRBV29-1	CSVATRQGLRNTEAFF